This T cell receptor beta chain was captured in a study of cytomegalovirus exposure and HLA in healthy donors (dated by TCRdb to the late 2010s). In the study overall: An earlier analysis of some 600 of the donors reported approximately 300 Gb of sequence data and roughly 120 million unique TCR beta sequences obtained from approximately 180 million T cells. An early release covering around 630 HLA-typed donors comprised roughly 300 gigabases of sequencing data and tens of millions of unique TCR sequences. Of the approximately 400 genotyped donors, approximately 83% fell in the genetic ancestry cluster associated with self-reported Caucasian donors. The study aimed to test whether signatures of past pathogen exposure could be identified by cataloging public T cell receptors. Using immunosequencing, the study profiled T cell repertoires from roughly 650 subjects and related those repertoires to cytomegalovirus serostatus. Besides the first cohort of roughly 700 subjects, a separate validation cohort made up of over 95 different subjects was used. To predict cytomegalovirus infection status, the study brought together high-throughput TCR immunosequencing, statistical association of individual TCRs with disease status, and machine learning. A later analysis re-examined previously published TCR beta repertoires from over 500 donors and added high-resolution HLA genotyping to investigate patterns of TCR occurrence. The later analysis used no new phenotypic data to find candidate immune exposures, relying instead on TCR beta sequences and their occurrence across donors. An earlier analysis of around 540 of the donors applied high-throughput TCR beta sequencing to assess whether each TCR beta V gene segment acted as functional or pseudogenic. Alongside the repertoire data, information on donor age, sex, ethnicity and CMV serostatus was compiled. Genome-wide SNP genotypes for about 65% of the roughly 670 donors were used in a later genetic analysis, which treated that subset as a discovery cohort. All discovery cohort repertoires had been generated on a single sequencing platform. Class I and class II HLA loci were covered by the typing at four-digit resolution. Typing coverage varied by locus: about 620-630 donors for A, B, C, DRB1 and DQB1; roughly 510 for DQA1; about 600 for DPA1; fewer than 480 for DPB1. About five DR-DQ haplotypes were treated as single units for association and clustering because of strong linkage in the cohort. On average, 235,054 unique TCR beta nucleotide sequences were sequenced per donor among more than 350 genotyped donors of the cohort, with 15% to 20% of those sequences being non-productive.

Summary of the overall study and its limitations: A later analysis found that most CMV-associated TCR beta chains appeared HLA-restricted, with HLA associations seemingly driven largely by CMV exposure. The classifier was reported to diagnose cytomegalovirus status with high specificity and sensitivity in both the original cohort and the validation cohort. In this cohort, only TCR beta chains were sequenced, and detectable features were limited by the absence of alpha or paired-chain data. The authors suggested that the approach could potentially be generalized to other disease states and immunological phenotypes. A later genetic analysis associated a missense DCLRE1C variant with V-gene and J-gene trimming of TCR beta chains, and an independent cohort replicated the association. A further reported finding was that TCR beta sequences accurately predicted the HLA-A and HLA-B alleles for most subjects in the first cohort. A later analysis reported that several top co-occurrence clusters appeared linked to parvovirus B19, influenza, CMV and Epstein-Barr virus. Because HLA typing was unavailable for some donors at each locus, only the typed subset was used in association tests. In an earlier analysis of 500 to 650 of the donors, most TCR beta V segments appeared in productive rearrangements about 87% or about 30% of the time, broadly matching IMGT annotations. A later analysis found that HLA-associated TCR beta chains were more clonally expanded and had lower generation probabilities than equally common non-associated chains. Because counts were too low, some 17 rarely observed V segments, including chromosome 9 orphons, were excluded from the earlier analysis of a few hundred of the donors. Correlated functional status among segregating V segments might be attributable to linkage disequilibrium, but an unknown experimental factor could not be ruled out. A later analysis found that TCR association rates varied across HLA loci, with DRB1 alleles showing the most associated TCRs and HLA-C alleles the fewest. The sequencing pipeline was judged likely to have produced a cluster of highly shared sequence variants as a technical artifact. At a false discovery rate of 0.05, a later analysis linked approximately 18,000 TCR beta sequences to specific HLA alleles. A few of the identified cytomegalovirus-associated TCR beta chains were confirmed in vitro to be specific for cytomegalovirus antigens. Strong co-occurrence of HLA alleles, especially DR and DQ, made assigning TCR associations to individual alleles difficult. Immune exposure information for the cohort was limited to CMV serostatus. The study listed 150 to 200 TCR beta chains as associated with cytomegalovirus. The 87-base-pair reads could not distinguish some IMGT-functional V segments, including TRBV6-2 and TRBV6-3, so those segments were excluded. While some public TCRs were present in many individuals, most TCR sequences turned up only very rarely across donors. According to a later genetic analysis, donors in an Asian-associated ancestry cluster had fewer N-insertions in productive TCRs than the approximately 700-donor mean. Presence/absence analyses assumed roughly uniform sequencing depth across donors, an assumption that may not hold.

Libraries were built with the immunoSEQ multiplex PCR assay. The multiplex PCR relied on a mix of 60 forward primers for TCR Vbeta segments and 13 reverse primers for TCR Jbeta segments. The CDR3 region of rearranged TCR beta genes was amplified from genomic DNA by a multiplex PCR assay. On the Illumina HiSeq System, the amplified TCR beta libraries were sequenced as 87-base-pair reads. On the study's bioinformatics: In a later analysis, some 80 million unique TCR beta chains were counted across the 666 repertoires, and roughly 10 million of these chains were shared by at least two donors. Raw reads were error-corrected and collapsed into unique sequences with a nearest-neighbor algorithm that merged closely related sequences to remove PCR and sequencing errors. V, D and J gene segments were assigned by aligning CDR3 sequences to IMGT reference sequences. For a sequence to be retained, a match of at least six nucleotides was required to both a V gene segment and a J gene segment. A rearrangement was called productive if the CDR3 had no stop codons and remained in frame with V and J, and every other rearrangement was called non-productive. CDR3 was defined by IMGT convention, running from the second conserved V-encoded cysteine to the conserved J-encoded phenylalanine. Sequences without an unambiguous match to a single V gene segment were excluded from the earlier analysis of 587 of the donors. In an earlier analysis of several hundred of the donors, V segments were called functional above 56.7% productive rearrangements and were called segregating when the between-donor standard deviation exceeded 5%. To diagnose cytomegalovirus status from the catalog of TCR beta chain sequences, a statistical classification framework was built. In a later analysis, V and J genes were assigned by comparing TCR nucleotide sequences against IMGT/GENE-DB human TR gene sequences. Using the TCRdist pipeline, a later analysis assigned CDR3 sequences along with most-parsimonious VDJ recombination scenarios. A later analysis defined each TCR beta chain by its CDR3 amino acid sequence plus V-gene family, and excluded reads lacking a unique V-gene family. As a way to deal with suspected cross-contamination and a sequencing artifact, a later analysis dropped approximately 570 nucleotide sequences that were highly shared and had low generation probability. In a later analysis, a clonal expansion index for each public chain was calculated from normalized within-repertoire ranks of inferred template counts. A later analysis computed generation probabilities with a VDJ recombination model fitted to out-of-frame rearrangements, and checked the results against IGoR. A later analysis scored TCR-TCR, TCR-HLA and TCR-CMV co-occurrence with hypergeometric tests, applying a repertoire-size bias correction to TCR pairs. To estimate false discovery rates, a later analysis permuted the HLA or CMV assignments 20 times. In a later analysis, co-occurring TCRs were grouped using DBSCAN, and TCRdist sequence similarity was added for clustering within HLA-allele-positive subsets. For co-occurrence clustering, repertoires with fewer than 30,000 or more than 120,000 public chains were excluded, along with about five repertoires with anomalous nucleotide sharing. What TCRdb holds here is the immuneACCESS table cut down to in-frame rearrangements. Part of the clones is not present; checked against another copy, under half of the missing clones reflect an unresolved V gene, and the others are unexplained. V and J calls and clone size are as listed in that table; D and trimming were resolved from the DNA. The sample contains 130,000 or so clones, around 72% of them found a single time. Approximately 9.1% of the sample comes from the top ten.

The cohort comprised 670 or so healthy bone marrow donors. At the time of sampling, all cohort members were nominally healthy, though unrecorded immune exposures were likely present. The donor tested CMV seropositive and was one of the 289 seropositive cohort members. A peripheral blood sample was provided by each donor, and peripheral blood mononuclear cells were used for TCR beta sequencing. The Qiagen DNeasy Blood Extraction Kit was used to extract genomic DNA from the blood cell samples. About this clone itself: Which antigen it targets is not known. Per-nucleotide qualities are absent, and no much larger clonotype sits a single base away.

From the cysteine through the phenylalanine, the CDR3 covers 13 amino acids. Only the CDR3 DNA is retained, 39 bases long and in frame from the first base. CDR1 and CDR2, per the germline V gene, are MNHNS and SASEGT. V is clipped by 4 bases and J by 5 bases, and the sequence between their germline boundaries is 11 bases long. The V and J genes are TRBV6-1 and TRBJ2-5, with the identity of the D gene unclear. The sequencing input was PBMCs. The receptor comes from a woman aged 45-60 years in good health and CMV-seropositive. The CDR3 protein: CASSVLGRETQYF. Read as DNA, the sequence is TGTGCCAGCAGTGTGCTAGGTAGGGAGACCCAGTACTTC.